Each of the 7 T cell receptor beta chains below was sequenced from the same sample in a study of memory CD4+ T cells and cytomegalovirus serostatus. The sort gate was single viable CD3+CD4+CD8-CD45RO+ cells for memory CD4+ T cells. Libraries were prepared by immunoSEQ multiplex PCR; TCRdb keeps only in-frame clonotypes and omits some of them. The data contain 30,000 to 50,000 clones, over 65% of them singletons. The sample comprised memory CD4+ T cells from blood. These receptors were taken from an adult in good health and CMV-seronegative.

This sequence joins TRBV30 and TRBJ2-7, with TRBD1 identical over 11 bases. This CDR3 region has 14 residues. The V gene's germline CDR1 is GTSNPN and CDR2 SVGIG (reference sequence). V shed 1 base, J shed 4 bases, and the junction held 3 bases outside the gene matches. CDR3 bases: TGTGCCTGGAGTGGAGGGACAGGGGGATACGAGCAGTACTTC. Its translation: CAWSGGTGGYEQYF.

This clone has just one count. The chain couples TRBV5-1 to TRBJ1-3; the D is unclear. Trimming pared 0 bases from V and 0 bases from J, leaving 4 bases between. The germline gives CDR1 SGHRS, CDR2 YFSETQ. The CDR3 is made up of 14 amino acids. This chain's CDR3 is CASSLGSSGNTIYF. In nucleotides, the CDR3 is TGCGCCAGCAGCTTGGGCAGCTCTGGAAACACCATATATTTT.

V is TRBV4-1 and J is TRBJ1-4; 10 nucleotides match TRBD1. The CDR3 has 15 residues. The V and J ends lost 4 bases and 3 bases, in that order; junction bases with no gene match: 2. The germline CDR1 and CDR2 sequences are MGHRA and YSYEKL. The CDR3 spells CASSRTGGPNEKLFF. The DNA for the CDR3 is TGCGCCAGCAGCCGGACAGGGGGACCTAATGAAAAACTGTTTTTT.

This chain connects TRBV29-1 to TRBJ1-2; D gene unclear. This CDR3 is 12 amino acids long. Trimming took 6 bases from V and 2 from J, leaving 10 bases between them. Germline V CDR1 and CDR2: SQVTM, ANQGSEA. The CDR3 DNA reads as TGCAGCGTCGCTATTTCAAACTATGGCTACACCTTC. It codes for CSVAISNYGYTF.

V usage is TRBV6-1 and J usage is TRBJ1-1; TRBD1 matches at 7 bases. Per germline, CDR1 MNHNS and CDR2 SASEGT. V dropped 3 bases and J dropped 1; count of bases not matched to a gene: 5. This CDR3 contains 15 residues. CDR3 protein: CASSEEGQPNTEAFF. For the CDR3, the DNA is TGTGCCAGCAGTGAGGAGGGACAGCCGAACACTGAAGCTTTCTTT.

A few counts support this clone. This rearrangement joins TRBV6-4 to TRBJ2-1, with 7 bases aligning to TRBD1. V trimming: 4 bases; J trimming: 6 bases; junction bases outside the gene matches: 6. There are 14 residues in the CDR3. The germline gives CDR1 MRHNA, CDR2 SNTAGT. The CDR3 DNA sequence: TGTGCCAGCAGTGGCAGGGGGAAATCCAATGAGCAGTTCTTC. Its translation is CASSGRGKSNEQFF.

This sequence joins TRBV6-1 and TRBJ1-6; D might be TRBD1 (6 bases). This CDR3 comprises 15 residues. Germline loops: CDR1 MNHNS, CDR2 SASEGT. Trimming took 4 bases from V and 8 from J, leaving 15 bases between them. The CDR3 nucleotides read TGTGCCAGCAGTGCCCGACAGGTTTTTTATTCACCCCTCCACTTT. Its protein is CASSARQVFYSPLHF.